Sequencing of this TCR beta chain was carried out in a study of cytomegalovirus exposure and HLA in healthy donors. Study-wide points: A reported reduction in N-insertions relative to the roughly 710-donor mean was seen in an Asian-associated ancestry cluster in a later analysis. In the analysis, some V segments, TRBV6-2 and TRBV6-3 included, were excluded as indistinguishable. Common viral pathogens were later found to be apparently linked to several of the most significant clusters.

A remark on this clone: Antigen: not known.

Trimming cost V 3 bases and J 5 bases; bases outside gene matches: 3. The CDR3 runs 14 residues. Germline CDR1 and CDR2: SEHNR and FQNEAQ (reference sequence). In the PCR, 60 Vbeta and 13 Jbeta primers were used. Source study methods: A follow-up analysis tallied around 76 million unique TCR beta chains, roughly 11 million shared. Clones were sequenced by immunoSEQ multiplex PCR, and TCRdb holds only the in-frame ones, with some missing. That table gives V, J and clone size, and the DNA gave D and trimming. The table includes some 91,000 clones, 78% detected once. The sample comprised PBMCs. The source of this sequence is a woman aged 55-70 years in good health and CMV-seronegative. The chain joins TRBV7-9 to TRBJ1-1; 10 bases match TRBD1. The CDR3 here is CASSFWTGGTEAFF. CDR3 DNA sequence: TGTGCCAGCAGCTTCTGGACAGGGGGAACTGAAGCTTTCTTT.